The subject of this entry is one T cell receptor beta chain. This clone was seen a few times. It lacks a known antigen. Base-call qualities are not available, and no considerably larger clone is one nucleotide away. This record comes from a study of PD-1 blockade in classical Hodgkin lymphoma (TCRdb year 2020). Study-wide context: The study used TCR beta sequencing and CyTOF to define a peripheral blood immune signature of response to PD-1 blockade in classical Hodgkin lymphoma. What the study reported, not specific to this receptor: The study was restricted to a single clinical trial cohort, and the causes of repertoire differences, possibly disease activity or prior therapy, were left undefined. Baseline TCR diversity was reported to be lower in newly diagnosed patients than in healthy donors, and even lower in relapsed/refractory patients.

Trimming at the junction amounts to 2 bases on V and 5 bases on J, and the germline ends lie 4 bases apart. As encoded in the germline V gene (reference sequence), CDR1 is WNHNN while CDR2 is SYGVQD. CDR3 length: 12 amino acids, cysteine to phenylalanine. The CDR3 DNA has 36 bases and is translated from base 1. The Qiagen DNeasy kit was used to extract genomic DNA from unsorted PBMCs and from the negatively selected CD4+ and CD8+ fractions. TCR beta CDR3 regions were amplified by immunoSEQ multiplex PCR using primers annealing to V and J segments. A synthetic immune receptor repertoire was used to minimize amplification bias, and remaining bias was computationally removed after sequencing. The study's own analysis went as follows. Repertoire diversity was quantified as the Shannon entropy index using custom Python scripts. Unsorted, CD4+ and CD8+ repertoires were analyzed separately, except for combined analyses in which CD4+ and CD8+ sequences were merged in silico. In its TCRdb copy, this immuneACCESS table keeps in-frame sequences only and misses some clones. Where compared with another copy, unresolved V genes explain less than half of these, and the others have no known cause. V and J calls and clone size come straight from that table; D and trimming were deduced from the DNA. Present in this sample are about 22,000 clones, about 90% of which were seen just once. Approximately 0.53% of the sample is held by the ten biggest clonotypes.

The time point label corresponds to: newly diagnosed, previously untreated cHL patient sample. A Miltenyi CD4+ T cell isolation kit was used for magnetic negative selection to purify CD4+ T cells from thawed PBMCs. As a comparison group for the relapsed/refractory trial patients, PBMCs from patients with newly diagnosed, previously untreated classical Hodgkin lymphoma were sequenced. Peripheral blood was collected in 8 mL Vacutainer Cell Preparation Tubes, from which PBMCs were isolated by centrifugation and then cryopreserved. Purified CD4+ and CD8+ fractions were prepared only for cases with an additional available PBMC sample. Magnetically labelled cells were removed on LS columns in a quadroMACS separator, and the flow-through was collected as the purified fraction.

This sequence uses TRBV10-1 and TRBJ1-5; the D gene assignment is ambiguous. This receptor was taken from a human donor with classical Hodgkin lymphoma. Material for sequencing was CD4+ T cells from blood. CDR3 loop: CASSETHQPQHF. The nucleotides read TGCGCCAGCAGTGAGACCCATCAGCCCCAGCATTTT.